The present entry profiles one TCR beta chain with its context. Its antigen specificity is not known. Qualities for individual bases were not recorded, and no much larger clone is one base off. These data come from a study of CD8+ T cells in alopecia areata (dated by TCRdb to 2016 to 2019). Looking at the study overall: Treated patients were enrolled in an open-label pilot trial of oral tofacitinib, 5 to 10 mg twice daily, for moderate-to-severe alopecia areata. Patients stayed on tofacitinib for 6 to 18 months and then had 6 months of follow-up off drug so that delayed response and recurrence could be assessed. High-throughput TCRbeta sequencing was used to examine T cell clonal expansion in alopecia areata in both the C3H/HeJ mouse model and human patients. Scalp tissue and sorted CD4+ and CD8+ peripheral blood T cells from patchy and totalis/universalis alopecia areata patients and from healthy controls were covered by human TCRbeta sequencing. Biopsies were taken from tofacitinib-treated patients at baseline and again at 4 and 24 weeks into treatment, and several of those patients also had a later scalp biopsy. Clonality in the scalp was compared among normal scalp (n=4), patchy alopecia areata scalp (n=8), and alopecia totalis/universalis scalp (n=8). RNA was extracted with the PAXgene miRNA kit for fixed scalp, the miRNeasy kit for PBMCs, and the RNeasy kit for mouse skin. TCRbeta CDR3 regions were amplified by immunoSEQ multiplex PCR with 35 Vbeta forward and 13 Jbeta reverse primers. Overall results and qualifications from the work: Higher clonality and more expanded CD8+ clones were observed in lesional scalp than in normal scalp, particularly in alopecia totalis/universalis, a finding suggestive of antigenic drive. Resident alphabeta T cells in normal human skin are also sequenced, complicating scalp TCR repertoire analysis, unlike mouse skin dominated by gammadelta T cells. Compared with mice, TCR sequences shared between patients were less clear, possibly partly because of HLA diversity across the patient population.

Libraries were constructed by the immunoSEQ multiplex PCR assay. RNA was extracted from all samples and reverse transcribed into cDNA as template for TCR sequencing. First-strand cDNA was synthesized using SuperScript III with a 2:1 mix of oligo-dT and random hexamers. A synthetic immune receptor repertoire was used to assess amplification bias, and residual bias was removed computationally. Per the original workflow: After raw reads were preprocessed to remove errors, the CDR3 was defined following IMGT conventions as running from the conserved cysteine to phenylalanine. Clonality was computed by normalizing Shannon entropy by log2 of the number of productive unique TCRs and subtracting the result from 1. Scalp TCRbeta sequences were cross-referenced with sorted blood CD4 and CD8 repertoires so that the CD4 or CD8 identity of scalp clones could be inferred. TCRdb obtained this table from immuneACCESS and retained in-frame rearrangements with V and J assigned. These tables miss some clones; where compared with another copy, unresolved V genes account for less than half of the shortfall, and the remainder is unexplained. That table gives V, J and clone size, and the DNA gave D and trimming. Within this sample are 160,000 or so clones, with about 53% of them counted one time only. Around 19% of the sample belongs to the ten largest clones.

Read against the paper, the sample's time point label means: baseline before oral tofacitinib. Peripheral blood and lesional scalp punch biopsies were obtained from patients with alopecia areata. After PBMCs were isolated by density centrifugation and stained for CD3, CD4 and CD8, a FACSAria was used to sort CD4+ and CD8+ T cells. The material was CD8+ T cells sorted from blood, obtained at week 0. This sequence originates from a human donor with alopecia areata.

This receptor carries the CDR3 CASGPGSRAQHF. The sequenced DNA: TGTGCCAGCGGACCGGGATCAAGGGCCCAGCATTTT. Recombination connected TRBV2 to TRBJ1-5; confidence is insufficient to name the D gene. The junction shows trimming of 8 bases on V and 11 bases on J, plus 16 bases between the germline ends. Via the germline V gene, CDR1 is SNHLY and CDR2 FYNNEI. From the cysteine through the phenylalanine, the CDR3 covers 12 amino acids. This entry keeps only the CDR3 DNA: 36 bases, framed from base 1.